This T cell receptor beta chain is from a study of beta chain features in type 1 diabetes. As for the study in general: All samples combined gave under 110,000,000 sorted cells for examination. Findings of the study overall: There was a moderate but significant shortening of TCRB CDR3s in all four CD4+ subsets of Type 1 diabetes patients.

CDR3 size: 14 residues. Germline CDR1 is MNHEY and CDR2 is SVGAGI. Trimming removed 0 bases at V and 5 bases at J, with 10 bases between. The single heparinised draw taken from each donor contained around 120 mL of blood on average. Of note for this clone: The antigen remains undetermined.

As every portion of the isolated RNA was reverse transcribed, the sequencing read expressed TCRB transcripts. Some clones are missing from TCRdb's copy, which holds only in-frame ones; the method was immunoSEQ multiplex PCR. The table records some 360,000 clones, roughly 21% of them present only once. The chain recombines TRBV6-5 with TRBJ2-5, with D possibly matching TRBD1 (5 bases). The sequencing input was naive CD4+ T cells from blood. This receptor was identified in a woman aged 18-35 years in good health. Here the CDR3 DNA reads TGTGCCAGCAGTTACTCCCAGGGTACGGAGACCCAGTACTTC. The encoded protein is CASSYSQGTETQYF.